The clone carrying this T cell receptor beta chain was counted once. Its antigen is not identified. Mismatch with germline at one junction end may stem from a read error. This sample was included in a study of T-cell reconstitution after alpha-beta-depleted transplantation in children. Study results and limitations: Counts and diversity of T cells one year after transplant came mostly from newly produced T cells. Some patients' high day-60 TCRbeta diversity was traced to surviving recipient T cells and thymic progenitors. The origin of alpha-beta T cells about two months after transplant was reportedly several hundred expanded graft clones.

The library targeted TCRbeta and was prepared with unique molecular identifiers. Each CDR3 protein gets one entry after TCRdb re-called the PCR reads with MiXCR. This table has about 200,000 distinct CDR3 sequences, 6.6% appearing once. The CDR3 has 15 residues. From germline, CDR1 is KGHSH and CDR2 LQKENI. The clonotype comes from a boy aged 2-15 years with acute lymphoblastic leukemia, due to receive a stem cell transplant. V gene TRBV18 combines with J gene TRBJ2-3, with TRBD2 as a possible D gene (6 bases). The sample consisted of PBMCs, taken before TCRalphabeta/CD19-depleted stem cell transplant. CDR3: CTSCSASDYTDTQYF. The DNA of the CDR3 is TGTACCAGCTGCTCCGCTAGCGACTACACAGATACGCAGTATTTT.